The clone carrying this T cell receptor beta chain was found a few times. These data originate in a study of blood T cell repertoires in COVID-19. CDR1 is SGHTA, CDR2 FQGTGA, per germline. The V end lost 5 bases, the J end lost 6 bases, and 10 bases lay between the germline ends. The CDR3 runs to 13 residues. Produced via immunoSEQ multiplex PCR; TCRdb's table is partial and in-frame only. Found here are roughly 290,000 clones, 90% of them singletons; the top ten hold 1.7%. Sequenced sample: PBMCs or T cells enriched from blood (not recorded which). The sequence was obtained from a woman between 18 and 29 years old with acute COVID-19. This chain links TRBV7-3 with TRBJ2-2, with D perhaps TRBD2 (6 bases). In DNA, the CDR3 is TGTGCCAGCAGCCCATCGGGGGCCGGGGAGCTGTTTTTT. The encoded protein is CASSPSGAGELFF.